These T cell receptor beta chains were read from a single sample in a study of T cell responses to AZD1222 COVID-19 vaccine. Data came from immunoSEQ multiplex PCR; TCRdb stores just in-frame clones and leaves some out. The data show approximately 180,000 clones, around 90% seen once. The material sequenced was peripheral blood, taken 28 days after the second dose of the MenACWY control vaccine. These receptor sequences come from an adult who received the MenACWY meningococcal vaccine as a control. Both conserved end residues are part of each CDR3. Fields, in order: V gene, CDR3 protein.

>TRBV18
CASSPETQGPQPQHF
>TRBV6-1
CASSATAGGSKNIQYF
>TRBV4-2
CASNLRGQPSYNSPLHF
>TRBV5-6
CASSLTGDSAFF
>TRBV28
CASSYGTHQPQHF
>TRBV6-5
CASSWQLAGVNEQFF
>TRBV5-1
CASSLQGANTGELFF
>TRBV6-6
CASRTGGLFYGYTF
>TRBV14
CASSVKGNTEAFF
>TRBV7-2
CASSLRGRGYEQYF
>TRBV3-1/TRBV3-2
CASSQDTRGSLYF
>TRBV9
CASGSGGGTNEQFF
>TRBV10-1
CASSSWRGGELFF
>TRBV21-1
CASSKAALRYEQYF
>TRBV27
CASSSQQRHYEQYF
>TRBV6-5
CASSRPGQGGTEAFF
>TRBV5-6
CASSKTGHSNQPQHF
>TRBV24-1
CATSDLRANYGYTF
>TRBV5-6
CASSLGTVNEKLFF
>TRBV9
CASSSGLAGAEQFF
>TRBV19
CASSIVGGFSSHGYTF
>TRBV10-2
CASSVGGRNSEQYF
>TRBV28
CASSTRLRDGYTF
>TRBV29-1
CSIGQGYSYEQYF
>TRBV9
CASSARLGPPSQDEQFF
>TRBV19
CASSIAGLAMGYTF
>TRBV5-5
CASSSLDRVVGEQFF
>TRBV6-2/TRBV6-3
CASSLDLRQYF
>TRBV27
CASSLSPRGSSYEQYF
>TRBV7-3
CASSLWGSGTEAFF
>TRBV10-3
CAISGRGLGSPLHF
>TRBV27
CASSLSPGRNGYTF
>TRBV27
CASRRITGTGQNEQYF
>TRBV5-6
CASSLYRGSYPTEAFF
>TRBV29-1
CSVRISQETQYF
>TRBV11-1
CASSSQGAGTEAFF
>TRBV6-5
CASSRRDGHYGYTF
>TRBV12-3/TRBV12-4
CASAQPGHEQYF